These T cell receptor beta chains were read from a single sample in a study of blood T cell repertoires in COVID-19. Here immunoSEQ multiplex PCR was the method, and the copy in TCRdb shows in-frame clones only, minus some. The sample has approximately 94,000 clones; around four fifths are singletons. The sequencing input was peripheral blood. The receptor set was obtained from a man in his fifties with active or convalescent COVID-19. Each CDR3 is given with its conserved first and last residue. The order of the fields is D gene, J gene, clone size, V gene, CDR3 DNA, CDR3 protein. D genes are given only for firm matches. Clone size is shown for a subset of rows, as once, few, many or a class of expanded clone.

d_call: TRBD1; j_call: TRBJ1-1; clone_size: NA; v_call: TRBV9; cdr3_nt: TGTGCCAGCAGCCTAATAGACAGGGGCACTGAAGCTTTCTTT; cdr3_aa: CASSLIDRGTEAFF
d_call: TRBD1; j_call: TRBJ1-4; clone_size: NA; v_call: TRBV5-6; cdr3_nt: TGTGCCAGCAGCTCCAGACAGGGGATGAGGATTAATGAAAAACTGTTTTTT; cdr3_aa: CASSSRQGMRINEKLFF
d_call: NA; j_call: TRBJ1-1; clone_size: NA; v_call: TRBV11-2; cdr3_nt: TGTGCCAGCACCTTTGGCCTGGGGGGCACTGAAGCTTTCTTT; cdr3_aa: CASTFGLGGTEAFF
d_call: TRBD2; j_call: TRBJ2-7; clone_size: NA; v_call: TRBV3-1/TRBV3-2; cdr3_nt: TGTGCCAGCAGCCAAACTAGCGGGATGGGGTGGGAGCAGTACTTC; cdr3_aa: CASSQTSGMGWEQYF
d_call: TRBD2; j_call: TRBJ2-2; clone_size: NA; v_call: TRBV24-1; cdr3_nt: TGTGCCACCAGTGCAGCGGGGGCGAACACCGGGGAGCTGTTTTTT; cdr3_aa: CATSAAGANTGELFF
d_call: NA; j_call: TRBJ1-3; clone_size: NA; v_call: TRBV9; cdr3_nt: TGTGCCAGCAGCCCACAAAGTGGGGCAGGAAACACCATATATTTT; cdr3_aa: CASSPQSGAGNTIYF
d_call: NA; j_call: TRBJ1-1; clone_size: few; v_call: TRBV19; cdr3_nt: TGTGCCAGTAGTATCATGGGGGGGGAGACTGAAGCTTTCTTT; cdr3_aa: CASSIMGGETEAFF
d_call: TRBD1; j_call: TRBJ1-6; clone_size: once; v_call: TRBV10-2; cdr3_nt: TGCGCCAGCAGTGAGCCCCCGACAGGGCGGGCTTCACCCCTCCACTTT; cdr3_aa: CASSEPPTGRASPLHF
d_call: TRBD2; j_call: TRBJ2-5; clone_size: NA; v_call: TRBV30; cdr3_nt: TGTGCCTGGAGTGTCGGGGGAGGGGCTGAGACCCAGTACTTC; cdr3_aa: CAWSVGGGAETQYF
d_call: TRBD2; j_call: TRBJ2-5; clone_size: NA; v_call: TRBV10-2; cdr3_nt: TGCGCCAGCAATATAGCGGGAGGGGGTCAAGAGACCCAGTACTTC; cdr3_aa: CASNIAGGGQETQYF
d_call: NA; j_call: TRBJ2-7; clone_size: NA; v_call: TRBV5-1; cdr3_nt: TGCGCCAGCAGCTTTTCCGGGACCTACGAGCAGTACTTC; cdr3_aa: CASSFSGTYEQYF
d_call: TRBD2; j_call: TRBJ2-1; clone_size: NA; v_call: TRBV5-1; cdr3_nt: TGCGCCAGCAGTTTTTTAGCCTTGGCGGGAGAAGAGCAGTTCTTC; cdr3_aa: CASSFLALAGEEQFF
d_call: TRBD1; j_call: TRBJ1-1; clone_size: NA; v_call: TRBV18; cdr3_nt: TGTGCCAGCTCAACCTCACAGGGGCGAGAAGCTTTCTTT; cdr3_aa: CASSTSQGREAFF
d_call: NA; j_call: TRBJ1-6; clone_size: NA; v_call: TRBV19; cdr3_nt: TGTGCCAGTAGTATCCCGGGCGCGGGTTATAATTCACCCCTCCACTTT; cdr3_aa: CASSIPGAGYNSPLHF
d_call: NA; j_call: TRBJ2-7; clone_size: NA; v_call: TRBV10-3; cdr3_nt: TGTGCCATCAGTGAACTAGCCTACGAGCAGTACTTC; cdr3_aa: CAISELAYEQYF
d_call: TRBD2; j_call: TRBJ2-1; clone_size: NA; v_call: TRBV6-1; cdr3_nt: TGTGCCAGCAGTTTAGCGGGAGGTAATGAGCAGTTCTTC; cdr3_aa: CASSLAGGNEQFF
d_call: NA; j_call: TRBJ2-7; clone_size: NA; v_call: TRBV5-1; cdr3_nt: TGCGCCAGCAGCTCGGGCGGGGCGGGCTCCTACGAGCAGTACTTC; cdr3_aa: CASSSGGAGSYEQYF
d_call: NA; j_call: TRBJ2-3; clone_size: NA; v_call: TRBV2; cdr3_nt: TGTGCCAGCAGTGAACAAAGGGGGTGGAGCACAGATACGCAGTATTTT; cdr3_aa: CASSEQRGWSTDTQYF
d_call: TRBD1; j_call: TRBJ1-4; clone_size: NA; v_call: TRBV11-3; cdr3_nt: TGTGCCAGCAGCTTACTACCGGGACAGGGGTTTGAAAAACTGTTTTTT; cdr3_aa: CASSLLPGQGFEKLFF
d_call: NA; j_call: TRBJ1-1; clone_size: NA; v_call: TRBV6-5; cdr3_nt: TGTGCCTCCGACGGGGTGGGAGGCGCTTTCTTT; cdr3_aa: CASDGVGGAFF
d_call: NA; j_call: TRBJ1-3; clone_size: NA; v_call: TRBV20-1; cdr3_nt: TGCAGTGCCCCCTCGGGGTACACCATATATTTT; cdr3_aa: CSAPSGYTIYF
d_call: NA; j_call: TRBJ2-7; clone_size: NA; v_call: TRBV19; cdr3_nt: TGTGCCAGTAGTTCGTTTCAGGAGCAGTACTTC; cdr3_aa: CASSSFQEQYF
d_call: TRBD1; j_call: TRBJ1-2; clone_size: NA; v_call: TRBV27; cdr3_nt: TGTGCCAGCAGTCCTAGGGACAGGGGCTATGGCTACACCTTC; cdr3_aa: CASSPRDRGYGYTF
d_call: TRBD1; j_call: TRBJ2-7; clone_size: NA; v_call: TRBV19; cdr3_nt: TGTGCCAGTAGTATAACCTGGACAGGGGAGCAGTACTTC; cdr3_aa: CASSITWTGEQYF
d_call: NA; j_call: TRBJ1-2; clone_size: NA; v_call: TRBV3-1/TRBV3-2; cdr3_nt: TGTGCCAGCACCCCCCAGGCTCAGACCTATGGCTACACCTTC; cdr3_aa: CASTPQAQTYGYTF
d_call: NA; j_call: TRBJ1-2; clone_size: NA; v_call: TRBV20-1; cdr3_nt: TGCAGTGCGGCGTTGGGGCTAGTCTACACCTTC; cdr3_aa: CSAALGLVYTF
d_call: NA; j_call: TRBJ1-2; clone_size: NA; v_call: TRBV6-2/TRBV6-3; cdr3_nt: TGTGCCAGCAGCTTGGACAGTCTAGGACGGGGAGGCTACACCTTC; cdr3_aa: CASSLDSLGRGGYTF
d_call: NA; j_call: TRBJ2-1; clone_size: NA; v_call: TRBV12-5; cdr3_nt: TGTGCTAGTGGTTTGGACCAGGGGAGTGAGCAGTTCTTC; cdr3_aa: CASGLDQGSEQFF
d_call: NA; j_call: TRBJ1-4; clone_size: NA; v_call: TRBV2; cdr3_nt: TGTGCCAGTCAGAGGGCGACTAATGAAAAACTGTTTTTT; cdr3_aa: CASQRATNEKLFF
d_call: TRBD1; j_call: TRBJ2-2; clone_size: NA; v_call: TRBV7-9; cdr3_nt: TGTGCCAGCAGCTTAGTCGGGACAGGGATCACCGGGGAGCTGTTTTTT; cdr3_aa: CASSLVGTGITGELFF
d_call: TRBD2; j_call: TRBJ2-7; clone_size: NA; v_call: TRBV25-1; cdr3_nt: TGTGCCAGCAGCCCTAGCGGGGGCGCCTTTACCTACGAGCAGTACTTC; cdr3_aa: CASSPSGGAFTYEQYF
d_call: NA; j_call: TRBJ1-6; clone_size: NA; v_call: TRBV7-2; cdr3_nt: TGTGCCAGCAGCTTACAGGGATCTAATTCACCCCTCCACTTT; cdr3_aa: CASSLQGSNSPLHF
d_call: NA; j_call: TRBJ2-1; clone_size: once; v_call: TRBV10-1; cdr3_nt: TGCGCCAGCAGTGAGTCTTCTAGTGGTTATGAGCAGTTCTTC; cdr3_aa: CASSESSSGYEQFF
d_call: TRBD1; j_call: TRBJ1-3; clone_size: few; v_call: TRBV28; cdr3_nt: TGTGCCAGCAGTCCCCTTACAGGGGCCACCATATATTTT; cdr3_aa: CASSPLTGATIYF
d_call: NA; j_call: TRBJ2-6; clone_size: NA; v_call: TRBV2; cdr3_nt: TGTGCCAGCAGTCCCCGGACATCTGGGGCCAACGTCCTGACTTTC; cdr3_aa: CASSPRTSGANVLTF
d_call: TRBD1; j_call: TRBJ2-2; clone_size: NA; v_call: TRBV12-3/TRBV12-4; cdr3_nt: TGTGCCAGCAGCCGACAGGGAACCGGGGAGCTGTTTTTT; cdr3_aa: CASSRQGTGELFF
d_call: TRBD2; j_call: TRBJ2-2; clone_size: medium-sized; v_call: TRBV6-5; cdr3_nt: TGTGCCACCCTAGCGGATACCGGGGAGCTGTTTTTT; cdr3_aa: CATLADTGELFF
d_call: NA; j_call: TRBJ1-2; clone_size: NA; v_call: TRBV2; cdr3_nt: TGTGCCAGCAGTGAAATTGACTACGGCTACACCTTC; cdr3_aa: CASSEIDYGYTF
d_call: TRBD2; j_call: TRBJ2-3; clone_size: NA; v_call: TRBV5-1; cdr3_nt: TGCGCCAGCAGCTATGCGGGAGTGAGCACAGATACGCAGTATTTT; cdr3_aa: CASSYAGVSTDTQYF
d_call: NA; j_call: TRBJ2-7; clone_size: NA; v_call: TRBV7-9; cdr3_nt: TGTGCCAGCAGCGCGTTGGTTCGGGATGCGGGCGAGCAGTACTTC; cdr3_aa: CASSALVRDAGEQYF
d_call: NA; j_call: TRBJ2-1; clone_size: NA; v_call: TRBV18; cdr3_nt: TGTGCCAGCTCACCCGGATTTAGCTCAAGCTCCTACAATGAGCAGTTCTTC; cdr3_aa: CASSPGFSSSSYNEQFF
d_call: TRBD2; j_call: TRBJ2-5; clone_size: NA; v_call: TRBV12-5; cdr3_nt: TGTGCTAGTGGTTCGGGACTAGCGGGAGTAACGGAGACCCAGTACTTC; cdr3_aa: CASGSGLAGVTETQYF
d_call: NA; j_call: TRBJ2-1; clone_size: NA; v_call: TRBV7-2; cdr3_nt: TGTGCCAGCAGCTTGATTGGCGGAGCCTACAATGAGCAGTTCTTC; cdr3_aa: CASSLIGGAYNEQFF
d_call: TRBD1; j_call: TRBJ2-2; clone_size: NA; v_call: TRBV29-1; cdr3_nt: TGCAGCGTTGTAGAGGGACAGGGGTCTCCCGGGGAGCTGTTTTTT; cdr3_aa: CSVVEGQGSPGELFF
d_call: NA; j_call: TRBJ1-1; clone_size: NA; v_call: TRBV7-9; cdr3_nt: TGTGCCAGCTCGGCCGAACTAAACACTGAAGCTTTCTTT; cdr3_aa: CASSAELNTEAFF
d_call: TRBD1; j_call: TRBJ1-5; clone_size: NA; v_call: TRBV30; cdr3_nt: TGTGCCTGGAGTGCAGACAGGGGAACAGGCAATCAGCCCCAGCATTTT; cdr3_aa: CAWSADRGTGNQPQHF
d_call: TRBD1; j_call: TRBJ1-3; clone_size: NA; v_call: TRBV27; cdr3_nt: TGTGCCAGCAGACCAACTGCAGGGGGCAGAAACACCATATATTTT; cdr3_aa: CASRPTAGGRNTIYF
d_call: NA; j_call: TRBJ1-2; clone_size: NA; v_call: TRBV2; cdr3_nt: TGTGCCAGCAGTCCCCAGGAGGGTAACTATGGCTACACCTTC; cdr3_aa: CASSPQEGNYGYTF
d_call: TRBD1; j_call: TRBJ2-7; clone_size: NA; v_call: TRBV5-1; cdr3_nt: TGCGCCAGCAGCTTGTTAGACAGGGTTGGCGAGCAGTACTTC; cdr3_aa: CASSLLDRVGEQYF
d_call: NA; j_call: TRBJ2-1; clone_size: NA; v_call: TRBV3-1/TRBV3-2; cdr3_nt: TGTGCCAGCAGCTCAGGACTACCCGGGGACAATGAGCAGTTCTTC; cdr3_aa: CASSSGLPGDNEQFF
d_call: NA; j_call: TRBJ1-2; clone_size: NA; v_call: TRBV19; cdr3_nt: TGTGCCGGGTGGGGCGGGGACTATGGCTACACCTTC; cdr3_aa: CAGWGGDYGYTF
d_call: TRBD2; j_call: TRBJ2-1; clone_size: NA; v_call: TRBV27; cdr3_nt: TGTGCCAGCACCTTAGCGGGAGACAATGAGCAGTTCTTC; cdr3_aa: CASTLAGDNEQFF
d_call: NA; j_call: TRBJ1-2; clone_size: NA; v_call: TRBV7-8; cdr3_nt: TGTGCCAGCAGCTTAGACAGGGCGGACTATGGCTACACCTTC; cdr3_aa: CASSLDRADYGYTF
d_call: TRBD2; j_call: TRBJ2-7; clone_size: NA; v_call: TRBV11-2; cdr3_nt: TGTGCCAGCAGCGCCCGTTCGGGACTAGTCTCCTACGAGCAGTACTTC; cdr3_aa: CASSARSGLVSYEQYF